A few counts support the clone carrying this T cell receptor beta chain. The isolated RNA, all of it, was reverse transcribed, so expressed TCRB transcripts were what got sequenced. Sequencing was performed with immunoSEQ multiplex PCR; in TCRdb, only in-frame clones are kept and a portion is missing. Of hundreds of thousands of clones in the sample, 11% were seen once. The data derive from a study of beta chain features in type 1 diabetes. Germline V gene sequence: CDR1 SGDLS, CDR2 YYNGEE. Trimming shortened V by 0 bases and J by 6 bases, and 10 bases separated the two germline ends. The CDR3 loop spans 14 amino acids.

Sequencing was carried out using naive CD4+ T cells from blood. The clonotype comes from a woman in her 30s in good health. The gene calls are TRBV9 and TRBJ2-1; tentatively, D is TRBD1 (5 bases). CDR3 in amino acids: CASSVVGRANEQFF. DNA of the CDR3: TGTGCCAGCAGCGTAGTCGGCAGGGCCAATGAGCAGTTCTTC.